Below, one TCR beta chain is given with its context. Its cognate antigen is unknown. In the PCR, 60 Vbeta and 13 Jbeta primers were used. This table comes from immunoSEQ multiplex PCR, and its TCRdb copy is limited to in-frame clones, with some not included. This sample has about 150,000 clones, with under 80% found just once. This record belongs to a study of cytomegalovirus exposure and HLA in healthy donors. General study points: Analyzed later, most CMV-associated TCR beta chains appeared HLA-restricted. Cytomegalovirus status, reportedly, was diagnosed with high specificity and sensitivity by the classifier.

Looked up from germline, CDR1 is SNHLY and CDR2 is FYNNEI. CDR3 length: 13 residues. V shed 6 bases and J shed 6 bases, with 14 bases lying between them. J is TRBJ1-1 and V is TRBV2, with D possibly matching TRBD1 (6 bases). The sequence was obtained from a man between 25 and 39 years old in good health and CMV-seronegative. Sequencing used PBMCs. This chain's CDR3 is CASSAYRQAEAFF. The CDR3 nucleotides are TGTGCCAGCAGCGCATACCGACAGGCTGAAGCTTTCTTT.